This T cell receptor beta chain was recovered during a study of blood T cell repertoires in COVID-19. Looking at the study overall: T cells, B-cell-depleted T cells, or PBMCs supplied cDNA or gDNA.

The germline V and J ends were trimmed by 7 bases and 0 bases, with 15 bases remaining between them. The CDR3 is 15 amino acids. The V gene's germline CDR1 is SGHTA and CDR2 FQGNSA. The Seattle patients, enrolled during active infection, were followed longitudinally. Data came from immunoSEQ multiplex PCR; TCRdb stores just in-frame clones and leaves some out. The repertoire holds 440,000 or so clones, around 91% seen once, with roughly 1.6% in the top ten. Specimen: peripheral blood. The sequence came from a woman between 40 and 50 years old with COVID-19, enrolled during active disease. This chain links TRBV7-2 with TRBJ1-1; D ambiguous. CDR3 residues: CASTWQAAMNTEAFF. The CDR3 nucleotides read TGTGCCAGCACCTGGCAGGCTGCGATGAACACTGAAGCTTTCTTT.